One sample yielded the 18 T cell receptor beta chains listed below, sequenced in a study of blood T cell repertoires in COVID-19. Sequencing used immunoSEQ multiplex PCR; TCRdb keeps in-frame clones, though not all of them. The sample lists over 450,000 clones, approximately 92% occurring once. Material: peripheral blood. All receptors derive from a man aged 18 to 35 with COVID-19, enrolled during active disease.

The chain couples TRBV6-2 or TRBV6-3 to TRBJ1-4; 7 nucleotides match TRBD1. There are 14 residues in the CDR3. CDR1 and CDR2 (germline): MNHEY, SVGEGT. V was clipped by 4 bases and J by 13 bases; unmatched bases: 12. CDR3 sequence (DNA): TGTGCCAGCAGTTTTGATATGAGGACAGGCCTACTGTTTTTT. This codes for CASSFDMRTGLLFF.

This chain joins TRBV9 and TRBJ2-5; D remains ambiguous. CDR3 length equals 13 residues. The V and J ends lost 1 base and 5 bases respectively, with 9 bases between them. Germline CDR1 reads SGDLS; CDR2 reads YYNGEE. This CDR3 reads CASSVRLEETQYF. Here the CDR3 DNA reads TGTGCCAGCAGCGTACGCCTAGAGGAGACCCAGTACTTC.

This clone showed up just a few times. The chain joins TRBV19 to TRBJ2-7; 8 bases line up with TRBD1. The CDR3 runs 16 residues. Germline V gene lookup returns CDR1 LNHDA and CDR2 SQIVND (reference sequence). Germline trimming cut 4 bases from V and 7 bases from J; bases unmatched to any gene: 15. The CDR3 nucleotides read TGTGCCAGTAGTAGTAAGAGCATGCAGGGGGCGGGAGAGCAGTACTTC. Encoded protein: CASSSKSMQGAGEQYF.

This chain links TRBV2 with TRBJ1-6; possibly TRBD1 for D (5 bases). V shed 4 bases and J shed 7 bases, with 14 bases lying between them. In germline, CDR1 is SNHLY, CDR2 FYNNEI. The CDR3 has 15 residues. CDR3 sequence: CASSGTGGENSPLHF. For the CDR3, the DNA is TGTGCCAGCAGTGGGACGGGGGGGGAGAATTCACCCCTCCACTTT.

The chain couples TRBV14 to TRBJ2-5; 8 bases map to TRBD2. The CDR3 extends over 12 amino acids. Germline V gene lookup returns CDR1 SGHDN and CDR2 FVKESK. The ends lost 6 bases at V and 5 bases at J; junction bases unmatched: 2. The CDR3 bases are TGTGCCAGCAGTCCTAGCGGGGAGACCCAGTACTTC. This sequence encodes CASSPSGETQYF.

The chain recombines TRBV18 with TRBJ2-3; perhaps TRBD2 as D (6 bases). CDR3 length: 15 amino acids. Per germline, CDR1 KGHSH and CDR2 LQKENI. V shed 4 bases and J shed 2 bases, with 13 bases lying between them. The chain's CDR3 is CASSRGGVDTDTQYF. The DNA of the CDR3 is TGTGCCAGCTCACGGGGCGGGGTGGACACAGATACGCAGTATTTT.

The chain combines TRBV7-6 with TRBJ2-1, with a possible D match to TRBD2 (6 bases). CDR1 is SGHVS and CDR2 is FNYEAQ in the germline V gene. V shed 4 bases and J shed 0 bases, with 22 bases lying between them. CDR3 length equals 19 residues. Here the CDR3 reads CASSSLANRRGSSYNEQFF. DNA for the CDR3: TGTGCCAGCAGCTCTCTAGCGAATAGGAGGGGTAGCTCCTACAATGAGCAGTTCTTC.

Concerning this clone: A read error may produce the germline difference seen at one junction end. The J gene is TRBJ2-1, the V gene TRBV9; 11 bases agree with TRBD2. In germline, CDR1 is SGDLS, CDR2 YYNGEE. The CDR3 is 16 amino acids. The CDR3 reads CASSVRLAGSFNEQFF. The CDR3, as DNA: TGTGCCAGCAGCGTCAGACTAGCGGGATCCTTCAATGAGCAGTTCTTC.

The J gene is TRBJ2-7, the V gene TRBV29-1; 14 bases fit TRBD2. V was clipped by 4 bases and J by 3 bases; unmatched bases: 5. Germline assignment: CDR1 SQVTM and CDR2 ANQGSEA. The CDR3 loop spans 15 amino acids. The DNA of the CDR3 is TGCAGCGTTGTAGGGACTAGCGGGAGCCTCTACGAGCAGTACTTC. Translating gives CSVVGTSGSLYEQYF.

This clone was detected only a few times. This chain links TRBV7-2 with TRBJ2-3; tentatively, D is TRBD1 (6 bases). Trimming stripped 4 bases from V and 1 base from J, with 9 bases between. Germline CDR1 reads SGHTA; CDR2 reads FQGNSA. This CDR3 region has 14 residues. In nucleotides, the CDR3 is TGTGCCAGCAGCTCCAGGACAGGCACAGATACGCAGTATTTT. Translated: CASSSRTGTDTQYF.

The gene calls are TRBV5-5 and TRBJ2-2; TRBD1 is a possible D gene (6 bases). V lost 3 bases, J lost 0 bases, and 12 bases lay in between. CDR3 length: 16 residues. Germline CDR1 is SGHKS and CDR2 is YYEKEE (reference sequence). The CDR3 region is CASSSLTGTNTGELFF. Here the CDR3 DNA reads TGTGCCAGCAGCTCCCTTACAGGGACGAACACCGGGGAGCTGTTTTTT.

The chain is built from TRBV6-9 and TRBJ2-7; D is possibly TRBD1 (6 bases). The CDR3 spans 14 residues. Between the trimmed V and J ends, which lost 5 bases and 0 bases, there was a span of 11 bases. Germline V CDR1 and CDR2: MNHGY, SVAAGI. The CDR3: CASSLQGTSYEQYF. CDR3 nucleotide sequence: TGTGCCAGCAGTCTACAGGGTACCTCCTACGAGCAGTACTTC.

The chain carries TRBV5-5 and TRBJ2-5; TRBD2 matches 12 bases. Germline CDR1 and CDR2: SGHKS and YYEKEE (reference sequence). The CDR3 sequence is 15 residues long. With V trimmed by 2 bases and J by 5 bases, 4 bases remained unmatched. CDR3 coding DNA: TGTGCCAGCAGCTTCCTAGCGGGAGGGGGGGAGACCCAGTACTTC. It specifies CASSFLAGGGETQYF.

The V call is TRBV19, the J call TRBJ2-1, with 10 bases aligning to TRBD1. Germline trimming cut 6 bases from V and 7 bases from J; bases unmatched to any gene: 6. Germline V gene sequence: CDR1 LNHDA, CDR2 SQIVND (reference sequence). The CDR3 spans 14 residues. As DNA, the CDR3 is TGTGCCAGTAGATCTAGGACAGGGGGAAATGAGCAGTTCTTC. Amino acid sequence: CASRSRTGGNEQFF.

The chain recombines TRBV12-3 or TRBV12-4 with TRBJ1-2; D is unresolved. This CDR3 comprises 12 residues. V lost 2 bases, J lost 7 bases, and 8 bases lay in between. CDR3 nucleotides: TGTGCCAGCAGTTTATGGTTGAGTGGCTACACCTTC. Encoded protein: CASSLWLSGYTF.

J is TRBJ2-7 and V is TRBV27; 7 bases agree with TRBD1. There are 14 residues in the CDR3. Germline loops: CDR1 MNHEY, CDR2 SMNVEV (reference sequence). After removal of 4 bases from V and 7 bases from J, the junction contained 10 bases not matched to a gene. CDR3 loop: CASSSLQGWWEQYF. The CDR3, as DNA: TGTGCCAGCAGTTCCCTACAGGGGTGGTGGGAGCAGTACTTC.

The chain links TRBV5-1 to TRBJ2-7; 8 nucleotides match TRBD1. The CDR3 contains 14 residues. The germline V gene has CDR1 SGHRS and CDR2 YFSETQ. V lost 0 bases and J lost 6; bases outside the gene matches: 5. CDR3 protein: CASSLVGQATEQYF. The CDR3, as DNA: TGCGCCAGCAGCTTGGTGGGACAGGCTACCGAGCAGTACTTC.

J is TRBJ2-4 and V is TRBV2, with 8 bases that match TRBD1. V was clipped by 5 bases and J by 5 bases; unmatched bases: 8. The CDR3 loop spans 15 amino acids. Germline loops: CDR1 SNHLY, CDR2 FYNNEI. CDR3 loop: CASSSQQGVQNIQYF. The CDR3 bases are TGTGCCAGCAGTTCCCAACAGGGGGTACAAAACATTCAGTACTTC.